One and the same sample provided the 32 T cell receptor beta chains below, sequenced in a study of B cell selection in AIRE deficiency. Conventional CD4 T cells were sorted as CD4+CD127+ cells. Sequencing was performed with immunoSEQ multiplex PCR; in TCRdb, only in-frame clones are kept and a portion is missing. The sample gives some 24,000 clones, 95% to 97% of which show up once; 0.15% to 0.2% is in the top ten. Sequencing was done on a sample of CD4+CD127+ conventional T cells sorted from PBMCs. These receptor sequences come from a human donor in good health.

The CDR3 DNA follows: TGTGCCAGCAGACAGGAGACGGCGACTGAAGCTTTCTTT. Amino acids: CASRQETATEAFF. The chain employs TRBV2 and TRBJ1-1, with D perhaps matching TRBD1 (5 bases). V lost 6 bases to trimming and J lost 5 bases, with 13 bases between them. Germline CDR1 reads SNHLY; CDR2 reads FYNNEI. The CDR3 is 13 residues long.

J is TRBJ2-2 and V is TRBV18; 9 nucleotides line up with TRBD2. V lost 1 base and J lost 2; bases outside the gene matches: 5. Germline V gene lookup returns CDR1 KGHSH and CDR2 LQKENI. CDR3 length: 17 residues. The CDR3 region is CASSPLAGATNTGELFF. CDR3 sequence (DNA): TGTGCCAGCTCACCACTAGCGGGGGCCACCAACACCGGGGAGCTGTTTTTT.

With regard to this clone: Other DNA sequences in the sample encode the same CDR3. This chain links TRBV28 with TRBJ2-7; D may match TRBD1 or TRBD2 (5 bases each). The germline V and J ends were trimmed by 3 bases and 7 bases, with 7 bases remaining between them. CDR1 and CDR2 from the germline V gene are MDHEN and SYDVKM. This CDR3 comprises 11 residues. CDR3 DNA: TGTGCCAGCAGTTTGGGGGAGGAGCAGTACTTC. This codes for CASSLGEEQYF.

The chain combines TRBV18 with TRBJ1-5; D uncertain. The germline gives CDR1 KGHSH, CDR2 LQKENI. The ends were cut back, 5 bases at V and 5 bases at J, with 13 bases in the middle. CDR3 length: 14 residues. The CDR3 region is CASSSTGWDQPQHF. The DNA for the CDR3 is TGTGCCAGCTCATCCACGGGGTGGGATCAGCCCCAGCATTTT.

This CDR3 reads CASSPSTSGGFSSYEQYF. The CDR3 DNA reads as TGTGCCAGCAGCCCGTCGACTAGCGGGGGGTTTAGCTCCTACGAGCAGTACTTC. V usage is TRBV28 and J usage is TRBJ2-7, with 13 bases lining up with TRBD2. From germline, CDR1 is MDHEN and CDR2 SYDVKM. The CDR3 has 18 amino acids. Losses at the gene ends were 6 bases for V and 0 bases for J; bases not matched to a gene: 11.

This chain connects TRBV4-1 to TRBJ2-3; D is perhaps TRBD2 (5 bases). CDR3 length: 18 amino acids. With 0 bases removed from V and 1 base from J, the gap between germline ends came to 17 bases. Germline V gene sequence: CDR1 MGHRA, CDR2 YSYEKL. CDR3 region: CASSQDSGGLGGTDTQYF. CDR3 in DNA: TGCGCCAGCAGCCAAGACAGCGGAGGTTTGGGAGGCACAGATACGCAGTATTTT.

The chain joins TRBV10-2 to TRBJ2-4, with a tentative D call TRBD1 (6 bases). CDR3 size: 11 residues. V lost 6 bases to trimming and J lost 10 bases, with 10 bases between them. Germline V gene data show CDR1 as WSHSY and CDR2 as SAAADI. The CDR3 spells CASSRDTIQYF. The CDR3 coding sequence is TGCGCCAGCAGCAGGGACACTATTCAGTACTTC.

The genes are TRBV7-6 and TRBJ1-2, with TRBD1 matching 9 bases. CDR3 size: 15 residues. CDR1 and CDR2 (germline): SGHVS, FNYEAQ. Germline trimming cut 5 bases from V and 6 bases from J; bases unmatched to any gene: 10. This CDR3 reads CASSKTGTGIDGYTF. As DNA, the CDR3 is TGTGCCAGCAGCAAAACCGGGACAGGGATCGATGGCTACACCTTC.

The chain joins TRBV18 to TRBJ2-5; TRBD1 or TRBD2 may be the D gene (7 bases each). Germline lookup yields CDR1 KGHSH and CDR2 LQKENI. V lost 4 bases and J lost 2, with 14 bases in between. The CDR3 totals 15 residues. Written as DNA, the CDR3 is TGTGCCAGCTCACAAGACAGGGAGGGTCAAGAGACCCAGTACTTC. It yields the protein CASSQDREGQETQYF.

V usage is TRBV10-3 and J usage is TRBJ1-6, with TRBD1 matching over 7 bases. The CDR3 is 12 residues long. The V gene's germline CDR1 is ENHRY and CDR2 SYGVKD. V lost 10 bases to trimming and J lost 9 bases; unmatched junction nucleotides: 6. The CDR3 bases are TGTGCCACAACTAGGGGGCTTTCACCCCTCCACTTT. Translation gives CATTRGLSPLHF.

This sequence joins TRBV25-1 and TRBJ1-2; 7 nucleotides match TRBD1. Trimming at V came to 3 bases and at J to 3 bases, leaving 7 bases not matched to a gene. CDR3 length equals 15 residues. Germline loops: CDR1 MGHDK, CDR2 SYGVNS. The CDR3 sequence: CASSDPRGAHYGYTF. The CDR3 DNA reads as TGTGCCAGCAGTGACCCCAGGGGGGCCCACTATGGCTACACCTTC.

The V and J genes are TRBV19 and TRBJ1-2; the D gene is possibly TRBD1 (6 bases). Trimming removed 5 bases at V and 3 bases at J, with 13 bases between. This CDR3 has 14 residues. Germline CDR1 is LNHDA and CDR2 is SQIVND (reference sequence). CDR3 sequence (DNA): TGTGCCAGTAGTCGGGACAACTACTACTATGGCTACACCTTC. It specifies CASSRDNYYYGYTF.

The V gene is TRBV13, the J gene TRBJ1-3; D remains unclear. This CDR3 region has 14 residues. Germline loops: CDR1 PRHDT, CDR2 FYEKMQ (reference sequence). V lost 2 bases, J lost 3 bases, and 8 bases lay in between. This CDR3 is CASSLRTLGNTIYF. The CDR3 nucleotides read TGTGCCAGCAGCTTACGGACGCTTGGAAACACCATATATTTT.

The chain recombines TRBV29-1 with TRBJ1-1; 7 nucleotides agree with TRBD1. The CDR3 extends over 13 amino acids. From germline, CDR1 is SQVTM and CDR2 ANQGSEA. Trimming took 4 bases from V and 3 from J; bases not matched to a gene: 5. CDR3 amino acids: CSVGQGWDTEAFF. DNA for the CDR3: TGCAGCGTTGGACAGGGATGGGACACTGAAGCTTTCTTT.

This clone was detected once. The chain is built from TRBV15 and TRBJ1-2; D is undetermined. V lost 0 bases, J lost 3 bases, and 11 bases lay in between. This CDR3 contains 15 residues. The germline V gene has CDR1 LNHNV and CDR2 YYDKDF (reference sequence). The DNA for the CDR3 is TGTGCCACCAGCAGAGATGAGGGCGCGGACTATGGCTACACCTTC. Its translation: CATSRDEGADYGYTF. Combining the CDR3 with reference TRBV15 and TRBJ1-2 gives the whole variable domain DAMVIQNPRYQVTQFGKPVTLSCSQTLNHNVMYWYQQKSSQAPKLLFHYYDKDFNNEADTPDNFQSRRPNTSFCFLDIRSPGLGDTAMYLCATSRDEGADYGYTFGSGTRLTVV.

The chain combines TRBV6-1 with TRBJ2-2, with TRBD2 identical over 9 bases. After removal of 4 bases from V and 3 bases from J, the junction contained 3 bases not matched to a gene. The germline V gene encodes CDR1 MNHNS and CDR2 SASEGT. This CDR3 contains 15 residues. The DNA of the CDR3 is TGTGCCAGCAGTGTAGCGGGGGCGCACACCGGGGAGCTGTTTTTT. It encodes CASSVAGAHTGELFF.

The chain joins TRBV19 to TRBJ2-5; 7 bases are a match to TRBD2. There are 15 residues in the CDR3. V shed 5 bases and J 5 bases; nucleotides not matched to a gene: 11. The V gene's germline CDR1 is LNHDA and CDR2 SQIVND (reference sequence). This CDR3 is CASSPKWEGWETQYF. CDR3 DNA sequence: TGTGCCAGTAGTCCAAAATGGGAGGGTTGGGAGACCCAGTACTTC. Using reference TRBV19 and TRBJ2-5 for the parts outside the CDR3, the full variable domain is DGGITQSPKYLFRKEGQNVTLSCEQNLNHDAMYWYRQDPGQGLRLIYYSQIVNDFQKGDIAEGYSVSREKKESFPLTVTSAQKNPTAFYLCASSPKWEGWETQYFGPGTRLLVL.

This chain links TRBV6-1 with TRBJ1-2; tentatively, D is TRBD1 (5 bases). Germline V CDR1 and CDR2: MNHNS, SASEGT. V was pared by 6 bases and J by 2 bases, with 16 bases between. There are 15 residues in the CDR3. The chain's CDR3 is CASREGSGPNYGYTF. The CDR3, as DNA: TGTGCCAGCAGGGAGGGGTCAGGGCCGAACTATGGCTACACCTTC.

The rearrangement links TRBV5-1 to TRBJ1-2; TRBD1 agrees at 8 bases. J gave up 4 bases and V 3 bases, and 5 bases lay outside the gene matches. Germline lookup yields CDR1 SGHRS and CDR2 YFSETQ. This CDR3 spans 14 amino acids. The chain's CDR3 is CASSSLTGVYGYTF. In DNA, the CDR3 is TGCGCCAGCAGCTCGTTGACAGGGGTCTATGGCTACACCTTC.

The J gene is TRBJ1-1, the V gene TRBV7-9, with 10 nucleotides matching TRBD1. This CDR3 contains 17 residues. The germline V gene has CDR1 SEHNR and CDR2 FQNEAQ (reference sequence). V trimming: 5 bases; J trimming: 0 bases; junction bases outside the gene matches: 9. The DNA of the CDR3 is TGTGCCAGCAGCACCGGGACAGGGGCCGAGGTGAACACTGAAGCTTTCTTT. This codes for CASSTGTGAEVNTEAFF.

The CDR3 sequence: CASSESTGTSSDEQYF. CDR3 coding DNA: TGCGCCAGCAGTGAGTCCACTGGGACTAGTAGCGACGAGCAGTACTTC. This rearrangement joins TRBV10-1 to TRBJ2-7; 8 bases are a match to TRBD2. This CDR3 is built from 16 residues. Germline V gives CDR1 WNHNN, CDR2 SYGVQD (reference sequence). J was trimmed by 5 bases and V by 0 bases; bases with no gene match: 9.

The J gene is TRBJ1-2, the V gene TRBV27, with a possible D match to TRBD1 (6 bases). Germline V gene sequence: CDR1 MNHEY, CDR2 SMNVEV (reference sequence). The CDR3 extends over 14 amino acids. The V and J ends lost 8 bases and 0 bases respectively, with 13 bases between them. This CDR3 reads CASGRTEPNYGYTF. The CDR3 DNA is TGTGCCAGCGGGAGGACAGAGCCTAACTATGGCTACACCTTC.

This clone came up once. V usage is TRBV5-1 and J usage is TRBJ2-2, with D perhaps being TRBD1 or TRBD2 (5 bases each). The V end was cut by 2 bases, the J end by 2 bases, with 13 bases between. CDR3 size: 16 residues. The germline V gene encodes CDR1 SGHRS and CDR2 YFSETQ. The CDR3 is CASSFNPGPNTGELFF. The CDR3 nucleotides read TGCGCCAGCAGCTTCAACCCGGGACCCAACACCGGGGAGCTGTTTTTT.

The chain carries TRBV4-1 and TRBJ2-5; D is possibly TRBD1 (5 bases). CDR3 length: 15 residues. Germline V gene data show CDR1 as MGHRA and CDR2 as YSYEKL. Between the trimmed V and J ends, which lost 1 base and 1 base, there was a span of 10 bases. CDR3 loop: CASSQAGSLQETQYF. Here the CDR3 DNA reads TGCGCCAGCAGCCAAGCAGGGTCTCTCCAAGAGACCCAGTACTTC.

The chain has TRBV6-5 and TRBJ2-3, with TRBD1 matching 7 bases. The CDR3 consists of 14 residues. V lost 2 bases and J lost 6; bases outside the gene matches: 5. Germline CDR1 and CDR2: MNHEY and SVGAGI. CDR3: CASSYTRGRDTQYF. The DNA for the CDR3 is TGTGCCAGCAGTTACACAAGGGGGCGGGATACGCAGTATTTT.

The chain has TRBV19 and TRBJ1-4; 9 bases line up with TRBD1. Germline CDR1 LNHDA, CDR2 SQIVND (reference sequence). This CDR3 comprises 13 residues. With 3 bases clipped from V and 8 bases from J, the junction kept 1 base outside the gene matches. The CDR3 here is CASSMTGGEKLFF. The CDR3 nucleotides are TGTGCCAGTAGTATGACAGGGGGAGAAAAACTGTTTTTT.

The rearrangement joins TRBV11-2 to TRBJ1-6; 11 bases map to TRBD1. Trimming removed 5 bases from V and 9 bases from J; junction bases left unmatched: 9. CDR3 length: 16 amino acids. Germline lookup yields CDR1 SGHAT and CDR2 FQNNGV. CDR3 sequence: CASSPGQGAMSSPLHF. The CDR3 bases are TGTGCCAGCAGCCCAGGACAGGGGGCGATGAGTTCACCCCTCCACTTT.

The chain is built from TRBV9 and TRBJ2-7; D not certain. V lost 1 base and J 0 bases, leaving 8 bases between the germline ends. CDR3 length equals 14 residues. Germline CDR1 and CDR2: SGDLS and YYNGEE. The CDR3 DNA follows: TGTGCCAGCAGCGTAATTTGGGACTCCTACGAGCAGTACTTC. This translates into CASSVIWDSYEQYF.

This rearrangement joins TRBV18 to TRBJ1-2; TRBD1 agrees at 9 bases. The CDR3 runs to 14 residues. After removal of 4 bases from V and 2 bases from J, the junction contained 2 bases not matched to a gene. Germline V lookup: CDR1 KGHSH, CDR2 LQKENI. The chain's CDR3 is CASSLGQGNYGYTF. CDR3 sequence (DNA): TGTGCCAGCTCACTGGGACAGGGAAACTATGGCTACACCTTC. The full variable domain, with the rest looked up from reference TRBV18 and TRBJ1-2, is NAGVMQNPRHLVRRRGQEARLRCSPMKGHSHVYWYRQLPEEGLKFMVYLQKENIIDESGMPKERFSAEFPKEGPSILRIQQVVRGDSAAYFCASSLGQGNYGYTFGSGTRLTVV.

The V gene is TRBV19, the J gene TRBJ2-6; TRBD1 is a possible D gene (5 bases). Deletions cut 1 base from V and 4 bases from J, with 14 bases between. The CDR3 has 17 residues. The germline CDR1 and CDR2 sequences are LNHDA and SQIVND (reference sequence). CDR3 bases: TGTGCCAGTAGTATAGGGCAGGGCGAGTCCGGGGCCAACGTCCTGACTTTC. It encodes CASSIGQGESGANVLTF.

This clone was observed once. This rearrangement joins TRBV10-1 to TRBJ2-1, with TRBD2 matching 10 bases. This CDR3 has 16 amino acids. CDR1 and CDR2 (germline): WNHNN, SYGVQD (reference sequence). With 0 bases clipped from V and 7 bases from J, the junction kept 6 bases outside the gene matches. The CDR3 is CASSESRLAGVNEQFF. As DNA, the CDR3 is TGCGCCAGCAGTGAGTCGAGGCTAGCGGGGGTAAATGAGCAGTTCTTC.

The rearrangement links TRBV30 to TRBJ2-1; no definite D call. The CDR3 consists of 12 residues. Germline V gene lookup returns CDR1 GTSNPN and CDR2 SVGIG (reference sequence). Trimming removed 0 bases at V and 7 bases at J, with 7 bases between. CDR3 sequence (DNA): TGTGCCTGGAGTGTACTCCAGAATGAGCAGTTCTTC. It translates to CAWSVLQNEQFF.